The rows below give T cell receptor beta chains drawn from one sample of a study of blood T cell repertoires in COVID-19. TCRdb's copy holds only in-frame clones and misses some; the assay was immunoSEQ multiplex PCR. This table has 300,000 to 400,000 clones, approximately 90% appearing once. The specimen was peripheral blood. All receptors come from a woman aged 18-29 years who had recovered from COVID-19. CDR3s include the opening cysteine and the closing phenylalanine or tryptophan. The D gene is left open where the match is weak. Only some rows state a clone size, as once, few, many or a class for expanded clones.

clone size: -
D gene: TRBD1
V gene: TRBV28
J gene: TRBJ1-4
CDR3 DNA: TGTGCCAGCAGTTTCCGGACCTACAGGGGGGGGTATGCAACTAATGAAAAACTGTTTTTT
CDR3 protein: CASSFRTYRGGYATNEKLFF

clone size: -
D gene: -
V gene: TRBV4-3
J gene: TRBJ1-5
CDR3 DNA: TGCGCCAGCAGCCAAGACCGAGGCAATCAGCCCCAGCATTTT
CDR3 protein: CASSQDRGNQPQHF

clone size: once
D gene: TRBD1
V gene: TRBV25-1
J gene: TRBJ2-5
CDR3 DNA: TGTGCCAGCAGTGGTCGGGACAGGGAGGTGACCTTCCAAGAGACCCAGTACTTC
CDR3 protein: CASSGRDREVTFQETQYF

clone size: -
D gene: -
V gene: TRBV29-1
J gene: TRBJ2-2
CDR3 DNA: TGCAGCGTTGAAGATCGGGGCACCGGGGAGCTGTTTTTT
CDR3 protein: CSVEDRGTGELFF

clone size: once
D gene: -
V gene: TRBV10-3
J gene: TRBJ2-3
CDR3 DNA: TGTGCCACAGGACTAACGGGAGTGGATACGCAGTATTTT
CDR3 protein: CATGLTGVDTQYF

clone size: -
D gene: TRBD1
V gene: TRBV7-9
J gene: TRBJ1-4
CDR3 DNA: TGTGCCAGCAGCTTACACAGGGGAGGTTGGGCTAATGAAAAACTGTTTTTT
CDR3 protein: CASSLHRGGWANEKLFF

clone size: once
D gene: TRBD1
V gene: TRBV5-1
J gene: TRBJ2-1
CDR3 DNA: TGCGCCAGCAGCTTGGAGGGGACAGGAGGTGAGCAGTTCTTC
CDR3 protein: CASSLEGTGGEQFF

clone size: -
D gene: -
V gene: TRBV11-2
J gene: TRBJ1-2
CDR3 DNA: TGTGCCAGCAGCTCACCCCTGGGGGCGGGTGGCTACACCTTC
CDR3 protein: CASSSPLGAGGYTF

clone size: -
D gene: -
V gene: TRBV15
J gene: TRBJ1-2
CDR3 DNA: TGTGCCACCAGCCCACAAGCAAACAGGGCCGGCTACACCTTC
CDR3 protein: CATSPQANRAGYTF

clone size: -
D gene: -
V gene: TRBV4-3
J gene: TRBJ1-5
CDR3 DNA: TGCGCCAGCAGCCAAACAACAGGGTCCCAGCCCCAGCATTTT
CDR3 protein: CASSQTTGSQPQHF

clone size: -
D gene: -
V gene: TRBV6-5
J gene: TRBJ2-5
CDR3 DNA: TGTGCCAGCAAGAACACCGACAGCTCCGAGACCCAGTACTTC
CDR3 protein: CASKNTDSSETQYF

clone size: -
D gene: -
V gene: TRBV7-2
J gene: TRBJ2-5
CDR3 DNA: TGTGCCAGCAGCTTAGGTGGGGAATGGCGGGGAGAGACCCAGTACTTC
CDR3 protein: CASSLGGEWRGETQYF

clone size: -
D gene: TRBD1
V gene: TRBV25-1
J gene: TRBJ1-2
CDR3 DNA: TGTGCCAGCAGTGTGGGACAGGGGAGGGGTGGCTACACCTTC
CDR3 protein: CASSVGQGRGGYTF

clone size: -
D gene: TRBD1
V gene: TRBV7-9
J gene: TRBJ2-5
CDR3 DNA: TGTGCCAGCAGCCCGGACAGGGGGCAAGAGACCCAGTACTTC
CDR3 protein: CASSPDRGQETQYF

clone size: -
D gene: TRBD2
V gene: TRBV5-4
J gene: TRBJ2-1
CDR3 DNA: TGTGCCAGCAGCCCAAGTAGCGGGAGGTCAAACAATGAGCAGTTCTTC
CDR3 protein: CASSPSSGRSNNEQFF

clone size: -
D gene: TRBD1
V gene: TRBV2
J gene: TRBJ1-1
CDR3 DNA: TGTGCCAGCAGGTTGGACAGGGGTTCGGACACTGAAGCTTTCTTT
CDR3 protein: CASRLDRGSDTEAFF

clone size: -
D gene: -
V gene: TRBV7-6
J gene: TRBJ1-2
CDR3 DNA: TGTGCCAGCAGCCCACGGACTGGAACAAGCGCGAGGGGCTACACCTTC
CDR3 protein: CASSPRTGTSARGYTF

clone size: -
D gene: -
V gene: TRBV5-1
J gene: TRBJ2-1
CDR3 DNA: TGCGCCAGCAGTCAGACTACAAATGAGCAGTTCTTC
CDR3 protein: CASSQTTNEQFF

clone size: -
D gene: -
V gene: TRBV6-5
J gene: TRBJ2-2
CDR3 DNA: TGTGCCAGCAACCAGGGTGCCGGGGAGCTGTTTTTT
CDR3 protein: CASNQGAGELFF

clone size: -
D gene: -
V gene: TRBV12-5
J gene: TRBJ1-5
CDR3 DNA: TGTGCTAGTGGTTTGTCAGGGAGGTGGGGATACAATCAGCCCCAGCATTTT
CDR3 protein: CASGLSGRWGYNQPQHF

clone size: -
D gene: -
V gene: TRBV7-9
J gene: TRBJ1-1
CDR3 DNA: TGTGCCAGCAGCTTAGTATTCGGTGCAAACACTGAAGCTTTCTTT
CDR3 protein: CASSLVFGANTEAFF

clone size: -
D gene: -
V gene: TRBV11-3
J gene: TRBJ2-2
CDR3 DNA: TGTGCCAGCAGCTTGCGTATGGTACCCGGGGAGCTGTTTTTT
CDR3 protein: CASSLRMVPGELFF

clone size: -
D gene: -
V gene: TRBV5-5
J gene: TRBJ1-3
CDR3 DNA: TGTGCCAGCAGCTTGTCTCACCGGGACATCATAAACACCATATATTTT
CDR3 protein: CASSLSHRDIINTIYF

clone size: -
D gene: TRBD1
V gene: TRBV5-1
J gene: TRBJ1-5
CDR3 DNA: TGCGCCAGCAGCTTGGGGACAGGAAATCAGCCCCAGCATTTT
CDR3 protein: CASSLGTGNQPQHF

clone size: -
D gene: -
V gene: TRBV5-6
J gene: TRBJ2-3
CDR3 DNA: TGTGCCAGCAGCGCTACCGTCACAGATACGCAGTATTTT
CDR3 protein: CASSATVTDTQYF

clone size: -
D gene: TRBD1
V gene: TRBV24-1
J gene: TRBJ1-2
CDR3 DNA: TGTGCCACCAGTGATGTGACAGGGAGGAATGGCTACACCTTC
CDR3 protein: CATSDVTGRNGYTF

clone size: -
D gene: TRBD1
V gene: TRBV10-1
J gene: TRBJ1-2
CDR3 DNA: TGCGCCAGCAGCCCGGGACAGAACTATGGCTACACCTTC
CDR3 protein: CASSPGQNYGYTF

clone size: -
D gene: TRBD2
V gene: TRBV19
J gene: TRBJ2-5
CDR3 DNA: TGTGCCAGTACCGCGGGACTAGCCGAAGAGACCCAGTACTTC
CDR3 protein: CASTAGLAEETQYF

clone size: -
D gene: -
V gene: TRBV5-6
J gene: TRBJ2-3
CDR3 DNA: TGTGCCAGCAGCTGGCGGGACCAGGGGGGAGATACGCAGTATTTT
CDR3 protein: CASSWRDQGGDTQYF